A single sample gave rise to the 7 T cell receptor beta chains below, sequenced in a study of T cell clones after liver transplantation. Here immunoSEQ multiplex PCR was the method, and the copy in TCRdb shows in-frame clones only, minus some. The top ten hold more than 2% of the sample, which has some 40,000 clones, around 83% seen once. Here the sequenced sample was CD4+ T cells from blood, taken 24 months after liver transplant. The receptors derive from a human patient who received a liver transplant. Among the T cells, some may be from the graft donor.

The rearrangement joins TRBV5-1 to TRBJ2-1, with 9 bases aligning to TRBD2. J gave up 6 bases and V 1 base, and 5 bases lay outside the gene matches. This CDR3 is built from 15 residues. Germline V gene data show CDR1 as SGHRS and CDR2 as YFSETQ. The CDR3 nucleotides are TGCGCCAGCAGCTTGTCACTAGCGGGCCCCAATGAGCAGTTCTTC. Amino acids: CASSLSLAGPNEQFF.

The chain employs TRBV29-1 and TRBJ1-2; TRBD1 matches at 7 bases. CDR1 is SQVTM, CDR2 ANQGSEA, per germline. The CDR3 is made up of 15 amino acids. Losses at the gene ends were 0 bases for V and 4 bases for J; bases not matched to a gene: 8. The DNA of the CDR3 is TGCAGCGTTGAAGATGCGGGGCAGGGGGGCTATGGCTACACCTTC. This gives the protein CSVEDAGQGGYGYTF. Full variable domain (outside the CDR3, taken from reference TRBV29-1 and TRBJ1-2): SAVISQKPSRDICQRGTSLTIQCQVDSQVTMMFWYRQQPGQSLTLIATANQGSEATYESGFVIDKFPISRPNLTFSTLTVSNMSPEDSSIYLCSVEDAGQGGYGYTFGSGTRLTVV.

The chain recombines TRBV18 with TRBJ1-1; D remains unclear. Germline CDR1 KGHSH, CDR2 LQKENI. CDR3 length equals 14 residues. V was trimmed by 3 bases and J by 0 bases, leaving 8 bases between them. The chain's CDR3 is CASSPLGMNTEAFF. The CDR3 DNA is TGTGCCAGCTCACCGTTAGGTATGAACACTGAAGCTTTCTTT.

The chain uses TRBV28 and TRBJ1-1; 8 positions agree with TRBD1. The CDR3 runs to 14 residues. Germline CDR1 reads MDHEN; CDR2 reads SYDVKM. Germline trimming cut 6 bases from V and 2 bases from J; bases unmatched to any gene: 5. CDR3 nucleotide sequence: TGTGCCAGCAGGGAGACAGGGGCTAACACTGAAGCTTTCTTT. Translating gives CASRETGANTEAFF.

This chain joins TRBV9 and TRBJ1-3; D might be TRBD1 (5 bases). The CDR3 loop spans 15 amino acids. V lost 2 bases, J lost 0 bases, and 9 bases lay in between. Germline CDR1 SGDLS, CDR2 YYNGEE. The CDR3, as DNA: TGTGCCAGCAGCGTCACAGGTAGCTCTGGAAACACCATATATTTT. It is translated as CASSVTGSSGNTIYF.

The CDR3 protein is CASMATWDEQFF. Written as DNA, the CDR3 is TGTGCCAGCATGGCCACTTGGGATGAGCAGTTCTTC. V gene TRBV28 combines with J gene TRBJ2-1; D remains unclear. The CDR3 runs to 12 residues. From germline, CDR1 is MDHEN and CDR2 SYDVKM. V was shortened by 7 bases and J by 8 bases, with 12 bases between the two germline ends. The full variable domain, with the rest looked up from reference TRBV28 and TRBJ2-1, is DVKVTQSSRYLVKRTGEKVFLECVQDMDHENMFWYRQDPGLGLRLIYFSYDVKMKEKGDIPEGYSVSREKKERFSLILESASTNQTSMYLCASMATWDEQFFGPGTRLTVL.

The V and J genes are TRBV5-1 and TRBJ2-2, with 9 bases matching TRBD1. V was clipped by 4 bases and J by 2 bases; unmatched bases: 3. CDR1 SGHRS and CDR2 YFSETQ come from the germline V gene. There are 15 residues in the CDR3. CDR3 coding DNA: TGCGCCAGCAGCGGGACAGGGTTCAACACCGGGGAGCTGTTTTTT. Protein product: CASSGTGFNTGELFF.